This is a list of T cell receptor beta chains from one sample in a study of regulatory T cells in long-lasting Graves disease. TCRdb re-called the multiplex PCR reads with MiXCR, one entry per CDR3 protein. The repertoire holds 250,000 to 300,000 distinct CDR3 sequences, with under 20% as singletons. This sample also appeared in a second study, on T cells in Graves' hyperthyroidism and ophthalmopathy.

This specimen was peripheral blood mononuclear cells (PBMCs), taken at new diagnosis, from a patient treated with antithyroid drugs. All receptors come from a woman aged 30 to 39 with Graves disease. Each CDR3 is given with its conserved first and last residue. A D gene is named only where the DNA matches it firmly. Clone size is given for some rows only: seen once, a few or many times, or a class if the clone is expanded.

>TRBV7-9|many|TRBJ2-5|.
CASSLVGETQYF
TGTGCCAGCAGCTTGGTCGGGGAGACCCAGTACTTC
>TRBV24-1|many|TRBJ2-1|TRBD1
CATSDPGTGFDEQFF
TGTGCCACCAGTGATCCCGGGACAGGGTTTGATGAGCAGTTCTTC
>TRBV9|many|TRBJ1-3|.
CASSSTLGGTSGNTIYF
TGTGCCAGCAGCAGTACCCTAGGAGGTACCTCTGGAAACACCATATATTTT
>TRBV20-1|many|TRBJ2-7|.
CSASGRAVHEQYF
TGCAGTGCCTCTGGCCGGGCTGTCCACGAGCAGTACTTC
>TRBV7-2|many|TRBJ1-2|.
CASSLGGEPGYTF
TGTGCCAGCAGCCTGGGGGGGGAACCTGGCTACACCTTC
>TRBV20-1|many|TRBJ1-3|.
CSARDSSSSGNTIYF
TGCAGTGCTAGAGATAGTTCGTCCTCTGGAAACACCATATATTTT
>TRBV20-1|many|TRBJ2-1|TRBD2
CSAGLAGMYNEQFF
TGCAGTGCAGGACTAGCGGGGATGTACAATGAGCAGTTCTTC
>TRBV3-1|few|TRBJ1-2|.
CASSQGARVNYGYTF
TGTGCCAGCAGCCAAGGGGCCCGGGTTAACTATGGCTACACCTTC
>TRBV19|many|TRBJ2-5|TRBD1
CASSHYGTGGGETQYF
TGTGCCAGTAGTCACTACGGGACAGGGGGCGGCGAGACCCAGTACTTC
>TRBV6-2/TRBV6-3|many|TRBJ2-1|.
CASSYAQGTSSYNEQFF
TGTGCCAGCAGTTACGCGCAGGGAACGAGCTCCTACAATGAGCAGTTCTTC
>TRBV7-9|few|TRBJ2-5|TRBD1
CASHVDRVGETQYF
TGTGCCAGCCACGTCGACAGGGTAGGAGAGACCCAGTACTTC
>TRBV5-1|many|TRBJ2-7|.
CASSLEGGHEQYF
TGCGCCAGCAGCTTGGAGGGGGGCCACGAGCAGTACTTC
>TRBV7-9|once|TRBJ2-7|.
CASSPRVQYIEQCF
TGTGCCAGCAGCCCACGCGTCCAGTACATCGAGCAGTGCTTC
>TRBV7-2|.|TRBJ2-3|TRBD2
CASSQSGGAGGDTQYF
TGTGCCAGCAGCCAGAGCGGGGGGGCGGGGGGAGATACGCAGTATTTT
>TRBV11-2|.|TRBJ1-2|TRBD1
CASSLGTGGFGYTF
TGTGCCAGCAGCTTAGGGACAGGGGGATTCGGCTACACCTTC
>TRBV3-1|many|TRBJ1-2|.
CASSLGLNTNYGYTF
TGTGCCAGCAGCCTGGGACTGAATACTAACTATGGCTACACCTTC
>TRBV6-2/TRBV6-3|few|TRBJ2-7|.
CASSPNGGQVEQYF
TGTGCCAGCAGCCCTAATGGCGGGCAAGTCGAGCAGTACTTC
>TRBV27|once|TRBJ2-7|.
CASSLGATEAVYEQYF
TGTGCCAGCAGCTTAGGAGCGACAGAGGCGGTCTACGAGCAGTACTTC
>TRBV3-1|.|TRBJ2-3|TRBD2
CASSQDLGLAGGTDTQYF
TGTGCCAGCAGCCAAGATTTGGGACTAGCGGGAGGCACAGATACGCAGTATTTT
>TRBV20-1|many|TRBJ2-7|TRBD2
CSAFGGAVRREQYF
TGCAGTGCTTTCGGGGGGGCAGTTCGCCGCGAGCAGTACTTC
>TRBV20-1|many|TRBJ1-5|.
CSAETDRAQHF
TGCAGTGCTGAGACGGATAGGGCCCAGCATTTT
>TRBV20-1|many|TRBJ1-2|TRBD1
CSAVYRGSNYGYTF
TGCAGTGCTGTGTACAGGGGAAGCAACTATGGCTACACCTTC
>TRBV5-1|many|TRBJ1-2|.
CASSLATGLYGYTF
TGCGCCAGCAGCTTGGCCACTGGGCTCTATGGCTACACCTTC
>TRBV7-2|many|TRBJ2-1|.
CASSLTGFSYNEQFF
TGTGCCAGCAGCTTAACAGGGTTTTCCTACAATGAGCAGTTCTTC
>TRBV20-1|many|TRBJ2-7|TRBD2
CSAPLAGSSYEQYF
TGCAGTGCCCCTCTAGCGGGGAGCTCCTACGAGCAGTACTTC
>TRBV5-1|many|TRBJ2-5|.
CASSLLAGRREETQYF
TGTGCCAGCAGCTTACTGGCAGGGAGACGGGAAGAGACCCAGTACTTC
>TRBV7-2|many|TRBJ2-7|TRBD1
CASSFGTAYYEQYF
TGTGCCAGCAGCTTCGGGACAGCCTACTACGAGCAGTACTTC
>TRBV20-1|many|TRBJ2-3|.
CSAIKEGTDTQYF
TGCAGTGCTATAAAGGAGGGGACAGATACGCAGTATTTT
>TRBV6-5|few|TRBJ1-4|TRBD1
CASRYRGTTNEKLFF
TGTGCCAGCAGATACAGGGGCACAACTAATGAAAAACTGTTTTTT
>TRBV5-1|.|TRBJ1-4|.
CASSPGRFGEKLFF
TGCGCCAGCAGCCCGGGTCGGTTCGGGGAAAAACTGTTTTTT
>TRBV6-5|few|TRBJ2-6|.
CASSYPNPTTANPSGANVLTF
TGTGCCAGCAGTTACCCGAACCCAACGACTGCGAATCCCTCTGGGGCCAACGTCCTGACTTTC
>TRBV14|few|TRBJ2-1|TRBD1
CASSQGTGASF
TGTGCCAGCAGCCAAGGGACAGGGGCTTCATTC
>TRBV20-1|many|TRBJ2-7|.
CSASSARAYEQYF
TGCAGTGCTAGCAGTGCCAGAGCCTACGAGCAGTACTTC
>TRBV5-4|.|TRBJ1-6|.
CASRKRPASDSPLHF
TGTGCCAGCAGAAAACGACCGGCGAGTGATTCACCCCTCCACTTT
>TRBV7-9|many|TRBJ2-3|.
CASSLRSRAASTDTQYF
TGTGCCAGCAGCTTAAGGAGCAGGGCTGCTAGCACAGATACGCAGTATTTT